These 16 T cell receptor beta chains were sequenced from one sample in a study of blood T cells in healthy people across ages. Together with a sample-barcoded 5' primer, a J-beta primer mix was included in a second PCR lasting about 7 to 11 cycles. TCRdb re-analysed the 5' RACE reads in MiXCR, keeping a single row per CDR3 protein. This table holds 800,000 to 950,000 distinct CDR3 sequences, approximately 32% found once. This sample also appeared in a second study, on T cells of mothers and their children.

Sequenced: blood. These TCRs come from a woman in her thirties or forties in good health.

Remarks on this clonotype: Compared with germline, one end of the junction differs, possibly owing to a read error. V gene TRBV24-1 combines with J gene TRBJ2-7; 7 positions match TRBD1. The germline V gene encodes CDR1 KGHDR and CDR2 SFDVKD. The CDR3 has 16 amino acids. CDR3 sequence: CASSDSSETGSYEQYF. CDR3 coding DNA: TGTGCCTCCAGTGACTCATCCGAGACAGGGTCCTACGAGCAGTACTTC.

This clonotype has a handful of counts. The chain has TRBV9 and TRBJ1-1; a possible D gene is TRBD1 (6 bases). With 0 bases removed from V and 4 bases from J, the gap between germline ends came to 10 bases. Germline loops: CDR1 SGDLS, CDR2 YYNGEE. The CDR3 is 14 amino acids. This CDR3 is CASSVGVGGTEAFF. CDR3 coding DNA: TGTGCCAGCAGCGTAGGGGTAGGGGGCACTGAAGCTTTCTTT.

This clonotype has more than one count but fewer than ten. One end of the junction fails to match germline, which may point to a read error. The V gene is TRBV7-2, the J gene TRBJ2-4, with TRBD2 matching over 9 bases. The germline CDR1 and CDR2 sequences are SGHTA and FQGNSA. There are 17 residues in the CDR3. The chain's CDR3 is CAGSLGGLAPAKNIQYF. The CDR3 region has the DNA TGTGCCGGCAGCTTAGGGGGACTAGCCCCAGCCAAAAACATTCAGTACTTC.

The gene calls are TRBV12-3 or TRBV12-4 and TRBJ2-3, with D possibly matching TRBD2 (5 bases). V lost 7 bases and J 0 bases, leaving 11 bases between the germline ends. This CDR3 spans 14 amino acids. CDR3 amino acids: CASNGLRSTDTQYF. CDR3 DNA sequence: TGTGCCAGCAATGGACTGAGGAGCACAGATACGCAGTATTTT.

Ten or more counts support this clonotype. The chain is built from TRBV4-1 and TRBJ2-1; D perhaps matches TRBD1 (6 bases). Trimming left V 3 bases short and J 13 bases short, with 13 bases between. From germline, CDR1 is MGHRA and CDR2 YSYEKL. There are 12 residues in the CDR3. CDR3 protein: CASSHQGGPQFF. The CDR3 bases are TGCGCCAGCAGCCACCAAGGGGGACCTCAGTTCTTC.

This clonotype is a singleton in its sample. The V gene is TRBV7-9, the J gene TRBJ2-7; 9 bases are a match to TRBD1. Looked up from germline, CDR1 is SEHNR and CDR2 is FQNEAQ (reference sequence). This CDR3 is 18 amino acids long. The V segment lost 6 bases and the J segment 2 bases; nucleotides outside the gene matches: 17. DNA for the CDR3: TGTGCCAGCAGTCTTCCACAGGGGGCGCATAGAAAGGCCTACGAGCAGTACTTC. It yields the protein CASSLPQGAHRKAYEQYF.

J is TRBJ1-4 and V is TRBV20-1; tentatively, D is TRBD1 (5 bases). V shed 4 bases and J shed 5 bases, with 11 bases lying between them. In germline, CDR1 is DFQATT, CDR2 SNEGSKA (reference sequence). This CDR3 region has 13 residues. For the CDR3, the DNA is TGCAGTGCTATCGAACAGGAAAATGAAAAACTGTTTTTT. Its translation is CSAIEQENEKLFF.

This clonotype was observed many times. This chain connects TRBV7-8 to TRBJ2-1; 8 bases map to TRBD2. The J segment lost 4 bases and the V segment lost 1 base, leaving 6 bases of the junction unmatched. Looked up from germline, CDR1 is SGHVS and CDR2 is FQNEAQ. This CDR3 has 16 residues. The CDR3: CASSLGLARVYNEQFF. CDR3 coding DNA: TGTGCCAGCAGCTTAGGACTAGCGAGAGTATACAATGAGCAGTTCTTC.

This clonotype was counted at least ten times. This chain links TRBV11-2 with TRBJ2-7, with unresolved D. Germline V gene sequence: CDR1 SGHAT, CDR2 FQNNGV. V was pared by 8 bases and J by 1 base, with 15 bases between. The CDR3 runs to 14 residues. The CDR3 nucleotides read TGTGCCAGCCGCGCGCGGCCCCAGTCCTACGAGCAGTACTTC. This gives the protein CASRARPQSYEQYF.

The chain recombines TRBV5-6 with TRBJ2-1; either TRBD1 or TRBD2 may supply D (5 bases each). The germline CDR1 and CDR2 sequences are SGHDT and YYEEEE. V lost 0 bases to trimming and J lost 9 bases, with 13 bases between them. CDR3 length: 14 amino acids. The CDR3 DNA sequence: TGTGCCAGCAGCTTGGACGAGGGGCATACTGAGCAGTTCTTC. It is translated as CASSLDEGHTEQFF.

This clonotype was seen a few times. V is TRBV4-3 and J is TRBJ2-2, with TRBD2 matching 11 bases. Germline-derived CDR1 and CDR2 are LGHNA and YSLEER. The junction had 6 bases not matched to a gene; V was cut back by 3 bases and J by 3 bases. There are 17 residues in the CDR3. CDR3 nucleotides: TGCGCCAGCAGCCATCCTAGCGGGGGGTCGTACACCGGGGAGCTGTTTTTT. It codes for CASSHPSGGSYTGELFF.

Here the CDR3 reads CASSLEWQGVDYGYTF. The CDR3 DNA reads TGTGCCAGCAGCTTAGAATGGCAGGGGGTTGACTATGGCTACACCTTC. The rearrangement links TRBV7-8 to TRBJ1-2, with 7 bases aligning to TRBD1. The CDR3 has 16 amino acids. Looked up from germline, CDR1 is SGHVS and CDR2 is FQNEAQ. Losses at the gene ends were 1 base for V and 3 bases for J; bases not matched to a gene: 8.

The chain has TRBV9 and TRBJ2-7; 7 bases line up with TRBD1. The J segment lost 3 bases and the V segment lost 3 bases, leaving 6 bases of the junction unmatched. The CDR3 is made up of 14 amino acids. Germline V gene lookup returns CDR1 SGDLS and CDR2 YYNGEE. The CDR3 here is CASSEDDRVYEQYF. The CDR3 DNA reads TGTGCCAGCAGCGAAGACGACAGGGTCTACGAGCAGTACTTC.

This rearrangement joins TRBV7-6 to TRBJ2-7, with 7 bases that match TRBD1. The germline gives CDR1 SGHVS, CDR2 FNYEAQ. The CDR3 has 15 amino acids. J gave up 0 bases and V 4 bases, and 6 bases lay outside the gene matches. The CDR3 region has the DNA TGTGCCAGCAGCTACGGACAGGTTAGCTCCTACGAGCAGTACTTC. It codes for CASSYGQVSSYEQYF. The complete variable domain, with remaining parts taken from reference TRBV7-6 and TRBJ2-7, reads GAGVSQSPRYKVTKRGQDVALRCDPISGHVSLYWYRQALGQGPEFLTYFNYEAQQDKSGLPNDRFSAERPEGSISTLTIQRTEQRDSAMYRCASSYGQVSSYEQYFGPGTRLTVT.

This chain uses TRBV5-1 with TRBJ1-1, with 8 bases lining up with TRBD1. V trimming: 3 bases; J trimming: 0 bases; junction bases outside the gene matches: 7. Germline values: CDR1 SGHRS, CDR2 YFSETQ. CDR3 length: 16 amino acids. The CDR3 nucleotides are TGCGCCAGCAGCTCCTCATGGACAGGGCTGAACACTGAAGCTTTCTTT. Its translation: CASSSSWTGLNTEAFF.

This clonotype appeared many times. A much more abundant neighbour one base away suggests this may be a read error. This rearrangement joins TRBV29-1 to TRBJ2-2; D may match TRBD1 or TRBD2 (5 bases each). Germline V lookup: CDR1 SQVTM, CDR2 ANQGSEA. This CDR3 spans 12 amino acids. Here the CDR3 DNA reads TGCAGCGTTGACCCAGGGACCGGGGAGCGGTTTTTT. Its protein is CSVDPGTGERFF.